These 27 T cell receptor beta chains share one sample of origin, sequenced in a study of blood T cell repertoires in COVID-19. The protocol was immunoSEQ multiplex PCR, while the TCRdb copy is restricted to in-frame clones and leaves out a portion. The data show 50,000 to 55,000 clones, about 82% seen once. Input material: peripheral blood. These receptors came from a woman older than 75 with acute or convalescent COVID-19.

The chain uses TRBV7-8 and TRBJ2-1, with TRBD2 as a possible D gene (5 bases). The germline V and J ends were trimmed by 5 bases and 2 bases, with 19 bases remaining between them. Per the germline V gene, CDR1 is SGHVS and CDR2 is FQNEAQ. This CDR3 comprises 17 residues. The CDR3 protein is CASSQTLADVAYNEQFF. DNA for the CDR3: TGTGCCAGCAGCCAAACCCTAGCCGATGTAGCCTACAATGAGCAGTTCTTC.

The chain couples TRBV2 to TRBJ2-1, with 7 bases aligning to TRBD2. The CDR3 totals 15 residues. V shed 6 bases and J 1 base; nucleotides not matched to a gene: 6. Germline V gene data show CDR1 as SNHLY and CDR2 as FYNNEI. The CDR3 spells CASRHGEGSYNEQFF. DNA of the CDR3: TGTGCCAGCAGGCACGGGGAGGGATCCTACAATGAGCAGTTCTTC. The full variable domain, completed using reference TRBV2 and TRBJ2-1, is EPEVTQTPSHQVTQMGQEVILRCVPISNHLYFYWYRQILGQKVEFLVSFYNNEISEKSEIFDDQFSVERPDGSNFTLKIRSTKLEDSAMYFCASRHGEGSYNEQFFGPGTRLTVL.

The chain's CDR3 is CASSHGGSGGAGRDTQYF. In nucleotides, the CDR3 is TGTGCCAGCAGCCACGGGGGTAGCGGGGGGGCTGGACGAGATACGCAGTATTTT. This chain connects TRBV4-2 to TRBJ2-3, with TRBD2 matching over 11 bases. V lost 3 bases and J lost 5; bases outside the gene matches: 13. Germline V gene sequence: CDR1 LGHNA, CDR2 YNFKEQ. CDR3 length equals 18 residues.

This clone occurred a few times. V is TRBV5-1 and J is TRBJ1-5; 7 positions agree with TRBD1. V dropped 2 bases and J dropped 6; count of bases not matched to a gene: 2. CDR3 length equals 13 residues. Looked up from germline, CDR1 is SGHRS and CDR2 is YFSETQ. The CDR3 DNA sequence: TGCGCCAGCAGCTTACAGGGGAGTCAGCCCCAGCATTTT. It codes for CASSLQGSQPQHF. Looking up the rest from reference TRBV5-1 and TRBJ1-5 gives the full variable domain: KAGVTQTPRYLIKTRGQQVTLSCSPISGHRSVSWYQQTPGQGLQFLFEYFSETQRNKGNFPGRFSGRQFSNSRSEMNVSTLELGDSALYLCASSLQGSQPQHFGDGTRLSIL.

The CDR3 DNA reads TGTGCCAGCAGCTTAAAAAGGCAGGGGGCGATAGCTTTCTTT. Encoded protein: CASSLKRQGAIAFF. The genes are TRBV7-8 and TRBJ1-1, with 8 positions matching TRBD1. The CDR3 sequence is 14 residues long. J lost 10 bases, V lost 2 bases, and 9 bases had no gene match. Germline CDR1 is SGHVS and CDR2 is FQNEAQ.

V and J are TRBV7-3 and TRBJ2-2, with D possibly being TRBD2 (5 bases). Per the germline V gene, CDR1 is SGHTA and CDR2 is FQGTGA. V was shortened by 6 bases and J by 8 bases, with 19 bases between the two germline ends. This CDR3 spans 15 amino acids. The CDR3 protein is CASSLGPLAAGELFF. The CDR3 coding sequence is TGTGCCAGCAGTCTAGGTCCCCTAGCAGCTGGGGAGCTGTTTTTT.

This sequence joins TRBV11-1 and TRBJ1-2, with D hard to call. V lost 5 bases, J lost 4 bases, and 17 bases lay in between. This CDR3 spans 15 amino acids. Germline values: CDR1 SGHAT, CDR2 FQDESV (reference sequence). Here the CDR3 DNA reads TGTGCCAGCAGCCCAGCCGGGGAGGAGGGCTATGGCTACACCTTC. Amino acids: CASSPAGEEGYGYTF.

J is TRBJ1-5 and V is TRBV7-8; perhaps TRBD1 as D (5 bases). Germline loops: CDR1 SGHVS, CDR2 FQNEAQ. This CDR3 comprises 15 residues. V was pared by 5 bases and J by 2 bases, with 13 bases between. CDR3 nucleotide sequence: TGTGCCAGCAGCCTAAGGGCAGGGCGCAATCAGCCCCAGCATTTT. Translation: CASSLRAGRNQPQHF.

The chain combines TRBV7-9 with TRBJ2-5, with D unclear. Germline values: CDR1 SEHNR, CDR2 FQNEAQ (reference sequence). The CDR3 consists of 13 residues. V lost 2 bases, J lost 5 bases, and 9 bases lay in between. The CDR3: CASSLLTGETQYF. CDR3 DNA sequence: TGTGCCAGCAGCTTATTAACCGGGGAGACCCAGTACTTC.

The V and J genes are TRBV19 and TRBJ2-3; maybe TRBD2 (5 bases). The V gene's germline CDR1 is LNHDA and CDR2 SQIVND (reference sequence). Deletions cut 7 bases from V and 2 bases from J, with 16 bases between. The CDR3 loop spans 15 amino acids. CDR3 loop: CASKESGGFTDTQYF. The DNA for the CDR3 is TGTGCCAGTAAGGAGAGCGGAGGTTTCACAGATACGCAGTATTTT.

The chain recombines TRBV29-1 with TRBJ1-2; TRBD1 aligns across 7 bases. V gave up 5 bases and J gave up 8 bases; unmatched junction bases: 11. Per the germline V gene, CDR1 is SQVTM and CDR2 is ANQGSEA. The CDR3 runs 13 residues. CDR3 sequence (DNA): TGCAGCGTTTATCAGGGGGACTCAAGAGGCTACACCTTC. Residues: CSVYQGDSRGYTF.

The gene calls are TRBV5-1 and TRBJ2-7; 9 bases are shared with TRBD1. Germline V gene lookup returns CDR1 SGHRS and CDR2 YFSETQ. J was trimmed by 3 bases and V by 4 bases; bases with no gene match: 2. This CDR3 is built from 13 residues. As DNA, the CDR3 is TGCGCCAGCAGCCAGGACAGGGGCTACGAGCAGTACTTC. Translation: CASSQDRGYEQYF.

V and J are TRBV19 and TRBJ1-4; D is uncertain. V dropped 3 bases and J dropped 3 bases, with 11 bases sitting between them. CDR3 length: 15 amino acids. Per germline, CDR1 LNHDA and CDR2 SQIVND (reference sequence). CDR3 protein: CASSIFGEANEKLFF. CDR3 sequence (DNA): TGTGCCAGTAGTATTTTCGGGGAGGCTAATGAAAAACTGTTTTTT. Full variable domain (rest looked up from reference TRBV19 and TRBJ1-4): DGGITQSPKYLFRKEGQNVTLSCEQNLNHDAMYWYRQDPGQGLRLIYYSQIVNDFQKGDIAEGYSVSREKKESFPLTVTSAQKNPTAFYLCASSIFGEANEKLFFGSGTQLSVL.

This clone was counted a few times. The V and J genes are TRBV14 and TRBJ1-4; D might be TRBD1 (5 bases). The CDR3 has 14 amino acids. Per germline, CDR1 SGHDN and CDR2 FVKESK. V was shortened by 4 bases and J by 2 bases, with 8 bases between the two germline ends. Here the CDR3 DNA reads TGTGCCAGCAGCCCAGGGTGGACTAATGAAAAACTGTTTTTT. This encodes CASSPGWTNEKLFF. The variable domain in full, completed from reference TRBV14 and TRBJ1-4, reads EAGVTQFPSHSVIEKGQTVTLRCDPISGHDNLYWYRRVMGKEIKFLLHFVKESKQDESGMPNNRFLAERTGGTYSTLKVQPAELEDSGVYFCASSPGWTNEKLFFGSGTQLSVL.

This sequence joins TRBV2 and TRBJ2-2, with 7 bases identical to TRBD1. Unmatched junction bases numbered 2, after V lost 8 bases and J lost 2 bases. The CDR3 extends over 13 amino acids. Germline assignment: CDR1 SNHLY and CDR2 FYNNEI. In nucleotides, the CDR3 is TGTGCCAGCGGGACAGATAACACCGGGGAGCTGTTTTTT. Amino acid sequence: CASGTDNTGELFF.

The genes are TRBV9 and TRBJ2-5; 14 nucleotides line up with TRBD2. The CDR3 is made up of 17 amino acids. The germline gives CDR1 SGDLS, CDR2 YYNGEE. With V trimmed by 3 bases and J by 2 bases, 6 bases remained unmatched. The CDR3 loop reads CASSAGLAGGRQETQYF. The DNA for the CDR3 is TGTGCCAGCAGCGCCGGACTAGCGGGAGGAAGGCAAGAGACCCAGTACTTC.

The chain joins TRBV30 to TRBJ2-2; 7 bases fit TRBD1. V trimming: 2 bases; J trimming: 14 bases; junction bases outside the gene matches: 8. CDR1 GTSNPN and CDR2 SVGIG come from the germline V gene (reference sequence). The CDR3 covers 12 residues. The CDR3, as DNA: TGTGCCTGGAGTTTCCGGGACAGATTCCTGTTTTTT. This encodes CAWSFRDRFLFF.

The chain combines TRBV5-6 with TRBJ2-7; weak D call: TRBD2 (5 bases). Germline CDR1 SGHDT, CDR2 YYEEEE. CDR3 length equals 15 residues. Deletions cut 0 bases from V and 0 bases from J, with 10 bases between. The CDR3 region has the DNA TGTGCCAGCAGCTTGGGCCTTCGGGGCTCCTACGAGCAGTACTTC. Amino acid sequence: CASSLGLRGSYEQYF.

The chain has TRBV18 and TRBJ1-5, with TRBD1 matching over 8 bases. Per the germline V gene, CDR1 is KGHSH and CDR2 is LQKENI. J was trimmed by 4 bases and V by 4 bases; bases with no gene match: 0. This CDR3 is 13 amino acids long. This CDR3 reads CASSRDRNQPQHF. CDR3 DNA sequence: TGTGCCAGCTCACGGGACAGGAATCAGCCCCAGCATTTT.

This clone has a count of ten or more. This chain links TRBV25-1 with TRBJ2-1, with 10 bases fitting TRBD1. This CDR3 has 15 residues. CDR1 is MGHDK, CDR2 SYGVNS, per germline. The V and J ends lost 6 bases and 5 bases, in that order; junction bases with no gene match: 7. The chain's CDR3 is CASSVFGTGDNEQFF. CDR3 DNA: TGTGCCAGCAGCGTTTTCGGGACAGGGGACAATGAGCAGTTCTTC.

The rearrangement uses TRBV11-2 and TRBJ2-1; 9 nucleotides match TRBD2. The CDR3 extends over 15 amino acids. Trimming cost V 5 bases and J 5 bases; bases outside gene matches: 7. Germline V CDR1 and CDR2: SGHAT, FQNNGV. The CDR3 DNA reads as TGTGCCAGCAGCCCGCGACTAGCGGCAGACAATGAGCAGTTCTTC. Encoded protein: CASSPRLAADNEQFF.

The chain combines TRBV4-1 with TRBJ2-1; no clear D gene. Germline CDR1 and CDR2: MGHRA and YSYEKL. V was cut by 3 bases and J by 7 bases, with 4 bases left in between. The length of the CDR3 is 11 residues. The CDR3 bases are TGCGCCAGCAGCCATGAGAATGAGCAGTTCTTC. Its protein is CASSHENEQFF.

This chain uses TRBV28 with TRBJ2-2; perhaps TRBD2 as D (5 bases). Per the germline V gene, CDR1 is MDHEN and CDR2 is SYDVKM. The CDR3 runs to 13 residues. Trimming left V 10 bases short and J 1 base short, with 10 bases between. The CDR3 reads CANSEGNTGELFF. In DNA form, the CDR3 reads TGTGCCAATAGCGAGGGGAACACCGGGGAGCTGTTTTTT.

The chain joins TRBV15 to TRBJ2-2, with D possibly being TRBD1 (5 bases). The CDR3 has 16 amino acids. The germline V gene encodes CDR1 LNHNV and CDR2 YYDKDF (reference sequence). The V and J ends lost 0 bases and 4 bases respectively, with 12 bases between them. For the CDR3, the DNA is TGTGCCACCAGCAGAGATAATAGGGGAATCACCGGGGAGCTGTTTTTT. This encodes CATSRDNRGITGELFF. The variable domain in full, completed from reference TRBV15 and TRBJ2-2, reads DAMVIQNPRYQVTQFGKPVTLSCSQTLNHNVMYWYQQKSSQAPKLLFHYYDKDFNNEADTPDNFQSRRPNTSFCFLDIRSPGLGDTAMYLCATSRDNRGITGELFFGEGSRLTVL.

The rearrangement joins TRBV7-8 to TRBJ1-2, with TRBD1 identical over 7 bases. Germline V gives CDR1 SGHVS, CDR2 FQNEAQ. CDR3 length equals 15 residues. Trimming at V came to 1 base and at J to 1 base, leaving 3 bases not matched to a gene. The CDR3 protein is CASSLGQGVNYGYTF. The DNA for the CDR3 is TGTGCCAGCAGCTTAGGGCAGGGGGTTAACTATGGCTACACCTTC.

This rearrangement joins TRBV27 to TRBJ2-1, with D possibly being TRBD2 (5 bases). V lost 5 bases to trimming and J lost 0 bases, with 8 bases between them. CDR3 length equals 14 residues. Germline values: CDR1 MNHEY, CDR2 SMNVEV (reference sequence). The DNA of the CDR3 is TGTGCCAGCAGTCCTCGGGGCTCCTACAATGAGCAGTTCTTC. Translated: CASSPRGSYNEQFF.

This clone was counted between two and nine times. J is TRBJ1-1 and V is TRBV7-2, with D maybe TRBD1 (5 bases). V lost 0 bases and J lost 8, with 10 bases in between. Germline lookup yields CDR1 SGHTA and CDR2 FQGNSA. The CDR3 spans 13 residues. CDR3 in amino acids: CASSLALNREAFF. The CDR3 nucleotides read TGTGCCAGCAGCTTAGCGCTTAACAGGGAAGCTTTCTTT.